Listed below are T cell receptor beta chains from one sample, sequenced in a study of blood T cell repertoires in COVID-19. The table came from immunoSEQ multiplex PCR; TCRdb's copy has only in-frame clones and leaves some out. The profile shows roughly 260,000 clones, roughly 85% of them singletons. Specimen: PBMCs or T cells enriched from blood (not recorded which). The receptors come from a woman in her forties who had been exposed to COVID-19. Each CDR3 is given with its conserved first and last residue. D genes are given only for firm matches. Clone size is shown for a subset of rows, as once, few, many or a class of expanded clone.

>NA|TRBJ1-2|TRBV6-2/TRBV6-3|NA
TGTGCCAGCAGTTATTTCCCGGTGGATGGCTACACCTTC
CASSYFPVDGYTF
>TRBD1|TRBJ1-6|TRBV19|NA
TGTGCCACCTCGCAGGGGGGCTTTAATTCACCCCTCCACTTT
CATSQGGFNSPLHF
>NA|TRBJ1-4|TRBV5-6|NA
TGTGCCAGCAGCATTACAGTTGCAACTAATGAAAAACTGTTTTTT
CASSITVATNEKLFF
>NA|TRBJ1-2|TRBV20-1|NA
TGCAGTGCTCCCTTCGTGGGCGGCTACACCTTC
CSAPFVGGYTF
>TRBD2|TRBJ2-3|TRBV7-9|NA
TGTGCCAGCAGCAGCCTCGGGGGGGACACAGATACGCAGTATTTT
CASSSLGGDTDTQYF
>TRBD1|TRBJ1-1|TRBV7-9|NA
TGTGCCAGCAGCGTCACAGGGGTCGGGAGCACTGAAGCTTTCTTT
CASSVTGVGSTEAFF
>TRBD1|TRBJ2-7|TRBV2|NA
TGTGCCAGCAGAAGACAGGGGGGAACCTACGAGCAGTACTTC
CASRRQGGTYEQYF
>NA|TRBJ2-2|TRBV28|NA
TGTGCCAGCAGGCGGACAGATTATTCCCTCCACAACACCGGGGAGCTGTTTTTT
CASRRTDYSLHNTGELFF
>NA|TRBJ1-1|TRBV28|NA
TGTGCCAGCAGGGGCCAGAACACTGAAGCTTTCTTT
CASRGQNTEAFF
>NA|TRBJ2-1|TRBV12-3/TRBV12-4|NA
TGTGCCAGCACCCTCGGGACTTACAATGAGCAGTTCTTC
CASTLGTYNEQFF
>TRBD1|TRBJ1-1|TRBV5-4|many
TGTGCCAGCAGCTCGACAGGGTTGGGGAACACTGAAGCTTTCTTT
CASSSTGLGNTEAFF
>NA|TRBJ1-2|TRBV5-1|NA
TGCGCCAGCAGCAGGGACATCTATGGCTACACCTTC
CASSRDIYGYTF
>NA|TRBJ1-1|TRBV6-5|NA
TGTGCCAGCACCTTGGACAGTTTGAACACTGAAGCTTTCTTT
CASTLDSLNTEAFF
>TRBD1|TRBJ2-2|TRBV5-1|NA
TGCGCCAGCAGCGTGACAGGGGAGTGGTACGGGGAGCTGTTTTTT
CASSVTGEWYGELFF
>NA|TRBJ1-2|TRBV7-8|NA
TGTGCCAGCAGCTTACGGGACAAATATGGCTACACCTTC
CASSLRDKYGYTF
>NA|TRBJ1-2|TRBV27|NA
TGTGCCAGCAGTTTTGACAGGTTAGGACAAGGGGGCTACACCTTC
CASSFDRLGQGGYTF
>NA|TRBJ1-1|TRBV9|NA
TGTGCCAGCAGCCCCTGGGGGGGGCCAAGGCTCGACACTGAAGCTTTCTTT
CASSPWGGPRLDTEAFF
>NA|TRBJ2-5|TRBV10-2|few
TGCGCCAGCAGTGACGAGACTAGTCCCACGAAAGAGACCCAGTACTTC
CASSDETSPTKETQYF
>TRBD1|TRBJ2-1|TRBV11-2|NA
TGTGCCAGCAGCCCTCCGGGACAGGGGGCCTACAATGAGCAGTTCTTC
CASSPPGQGAYNEQFF
>NA|TRBJ2-3|TRBV2|NA
TGTGCCACCAATCAGGCAAAAACGGATACGCAGTATTTT
CATNQAKTDTQYF
>TRBD1|TRBJ1-1|TRBV18|NA
TGTGCCAGCTCACCGAGGGGGCAGGCTGAAGCTTTCTTT
CASSPRGQAEAFF
>NA|TRBJ1-5|TRBV7-2|NA
TGTGCCAGCAGCTACAGGGGCAATCAGCCCCAGCATTTT
CASSYRGNQPQHF
>TRBD2|TRBJ2-1|TRBV12-5|once
TGTGCTAGTGAACCTGGGAGCGGGGTCTACAATGAGCAGTTCTTC
CASEPGSGVYNEQFF